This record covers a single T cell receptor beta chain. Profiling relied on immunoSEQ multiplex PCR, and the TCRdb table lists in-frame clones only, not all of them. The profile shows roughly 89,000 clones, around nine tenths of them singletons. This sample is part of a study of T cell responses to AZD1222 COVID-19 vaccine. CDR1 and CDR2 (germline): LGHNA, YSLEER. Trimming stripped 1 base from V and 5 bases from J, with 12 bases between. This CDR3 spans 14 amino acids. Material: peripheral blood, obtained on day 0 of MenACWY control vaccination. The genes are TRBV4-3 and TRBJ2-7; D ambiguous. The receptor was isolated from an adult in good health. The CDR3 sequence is CASSQVYEIHEQYF. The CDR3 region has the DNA TGCGCCAGCAGCCAAGTTTACGAAATCCACGAGCAGTACTTC.